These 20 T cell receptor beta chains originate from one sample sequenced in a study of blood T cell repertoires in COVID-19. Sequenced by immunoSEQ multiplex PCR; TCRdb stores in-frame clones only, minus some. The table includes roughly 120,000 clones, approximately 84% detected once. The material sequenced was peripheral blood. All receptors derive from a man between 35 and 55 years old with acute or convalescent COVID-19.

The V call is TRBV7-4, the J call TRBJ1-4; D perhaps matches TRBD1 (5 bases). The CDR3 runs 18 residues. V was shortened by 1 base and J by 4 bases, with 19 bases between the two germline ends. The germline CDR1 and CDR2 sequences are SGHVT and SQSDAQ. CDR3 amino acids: CASSLGQMRYYNNEKLFF. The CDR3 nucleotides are TGTGCCAGCAGCTTAGGACAGATGAGATACTATAATAATGAAAAACTGTTTTTT.

CDR3 DNA: TGTGCCAGCAGCTTATCCCGAAGCGGGGGGGGGACAGATACGCAGTATTTT. Encoded protein: CASSLSRSGGGTDTQYF. This chain uses TRBV7-2 with TRBJ2-3; 10 bases fit TRBD2. The CDR3 runs 17 residues. The trim removed 2 bases at V and 3 bases at J, leaving 8 bases unmatched. Germline V gene lookup returns CDR1 SGHTA and CDR2 FQGNSA.

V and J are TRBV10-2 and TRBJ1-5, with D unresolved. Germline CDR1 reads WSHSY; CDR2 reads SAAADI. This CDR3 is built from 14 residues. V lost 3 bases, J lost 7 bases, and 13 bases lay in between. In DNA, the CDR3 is TGCGCCAGCAGTGATTACGGGAGGTTACAGCCCCAGCATTTT. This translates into CASSDYGRLQPQHF.

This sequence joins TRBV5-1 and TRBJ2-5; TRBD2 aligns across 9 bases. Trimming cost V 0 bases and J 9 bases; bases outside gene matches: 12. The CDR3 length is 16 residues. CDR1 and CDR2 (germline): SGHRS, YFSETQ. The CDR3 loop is CASSLEASGAPAAQYF. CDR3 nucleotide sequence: TGCGCCAGCAGCTTGGAAGCTAGCGGGGCCCCAGCGGCCCAGTACTTC.

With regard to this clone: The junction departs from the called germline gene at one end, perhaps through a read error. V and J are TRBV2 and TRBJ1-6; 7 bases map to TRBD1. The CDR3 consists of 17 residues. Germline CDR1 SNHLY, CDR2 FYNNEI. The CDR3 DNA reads TGTGCCAGCACTTTTCAGGGGACAGTGCTTTATAATTTACCCCTCCACTTT. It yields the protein CASTFQGTVLYNLPLHF.

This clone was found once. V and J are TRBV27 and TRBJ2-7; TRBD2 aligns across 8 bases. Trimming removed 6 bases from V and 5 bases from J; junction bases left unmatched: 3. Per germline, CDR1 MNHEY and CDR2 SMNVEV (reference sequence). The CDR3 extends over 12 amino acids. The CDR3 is CASRAGGHEQYF. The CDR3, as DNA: TGTGCCAGCAGGGCGGGAGGCCACGAGCAGTACTTC.

The CDR3 here is CASSPDRGLSEKLFF. The CDR3 DNA reads TGTGCCAGCAGTCCCGACAGGGGTCTCTCTGAAAAACTGTTTTTT. The V and J genes are TRBV2 and TRBJ1-4; 8 nucleotides align to TRBD1. The CDR3 spans 15 residues. V trimming: 5 bases; J trimming: 7 bases; junction bases outside the gene matches: 9. Germline CDR1 and CDR2: SNHLY and FYNNEI.

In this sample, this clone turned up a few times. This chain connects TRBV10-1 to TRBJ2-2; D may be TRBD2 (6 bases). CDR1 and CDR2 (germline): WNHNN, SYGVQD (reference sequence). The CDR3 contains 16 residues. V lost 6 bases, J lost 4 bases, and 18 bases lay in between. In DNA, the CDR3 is TGCGCCAGCAGCGAAACGTTCGGGAGACCCACCGGGGAGCTGTTTTTT. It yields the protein CASSETFGRPTGELFF.

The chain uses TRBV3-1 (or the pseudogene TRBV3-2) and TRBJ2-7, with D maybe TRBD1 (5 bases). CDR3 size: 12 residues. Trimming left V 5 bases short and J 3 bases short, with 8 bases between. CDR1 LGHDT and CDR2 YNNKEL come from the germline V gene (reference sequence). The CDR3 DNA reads TGTGCCAGCAGCACAGGCAACTACGAGCAGTACTTC. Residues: CASSTGNYEQYF.

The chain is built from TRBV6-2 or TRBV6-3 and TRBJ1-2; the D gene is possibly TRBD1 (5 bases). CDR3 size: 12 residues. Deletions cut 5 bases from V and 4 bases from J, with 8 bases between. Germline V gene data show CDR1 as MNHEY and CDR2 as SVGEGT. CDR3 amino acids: CASSRGSYGYTF. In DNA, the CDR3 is TGTGCCAGCAGTCGGGGGAGCTATGGCTACACCTTC.

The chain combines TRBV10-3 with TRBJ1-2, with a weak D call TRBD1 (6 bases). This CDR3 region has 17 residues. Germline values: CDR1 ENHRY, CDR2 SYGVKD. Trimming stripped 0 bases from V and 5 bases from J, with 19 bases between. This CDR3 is CAISESSLSQGTYGYTF. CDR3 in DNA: TGTGCCATCAGTGAGTCGTCACTCAGTCAGGGGACATATGGCTACACCTTC.

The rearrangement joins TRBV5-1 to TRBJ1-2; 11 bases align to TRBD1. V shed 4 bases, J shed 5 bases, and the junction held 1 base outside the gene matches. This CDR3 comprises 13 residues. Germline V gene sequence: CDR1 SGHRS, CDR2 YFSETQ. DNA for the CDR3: TGCGCCAGCAGCGGGGACAGGGGGTATGGCTACACCTTC. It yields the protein CASSGDRGYGYTF.

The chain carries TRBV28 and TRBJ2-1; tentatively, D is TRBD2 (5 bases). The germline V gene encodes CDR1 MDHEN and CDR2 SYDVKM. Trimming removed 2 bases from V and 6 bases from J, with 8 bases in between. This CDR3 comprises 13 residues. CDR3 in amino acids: CASSLGGPNEQFF. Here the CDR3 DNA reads TGTGCCAGCAGTTTAGGAGGACCCAATGAGCAGTTCTTC.

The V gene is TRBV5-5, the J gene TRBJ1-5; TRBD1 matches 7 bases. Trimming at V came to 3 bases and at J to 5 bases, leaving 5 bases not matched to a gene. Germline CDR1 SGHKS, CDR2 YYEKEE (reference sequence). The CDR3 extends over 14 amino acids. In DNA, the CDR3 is TGTGCCAGCAGCTACGTCCAGGGGGATCAGCCCCAGCATTTT. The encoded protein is CASSYVQGDQPQHF.

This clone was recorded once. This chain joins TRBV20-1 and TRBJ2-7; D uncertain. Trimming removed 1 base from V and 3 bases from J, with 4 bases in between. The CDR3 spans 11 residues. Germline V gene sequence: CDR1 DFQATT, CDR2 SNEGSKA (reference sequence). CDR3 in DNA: TGCAGTGCTAGAGTTTACTACGAGCAGTACTTC. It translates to CSARVYYEQYF.

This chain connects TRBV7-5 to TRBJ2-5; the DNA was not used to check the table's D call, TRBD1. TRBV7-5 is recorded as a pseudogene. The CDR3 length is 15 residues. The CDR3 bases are TGTGCCAGAAGCTTTCCCCCAGGGGCCCGGGAGACCCAGTACTTC. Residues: CARSFPPGARETQYF.

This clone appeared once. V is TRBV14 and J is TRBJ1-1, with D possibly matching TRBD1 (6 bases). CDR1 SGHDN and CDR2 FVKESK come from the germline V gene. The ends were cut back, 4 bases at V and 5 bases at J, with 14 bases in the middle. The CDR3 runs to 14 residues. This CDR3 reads CASSLATGLTEAFF. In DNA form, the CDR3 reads TGTGCCAGCAGCCTAGCTACAGGGTTGACTGAAGCTTTCTTT. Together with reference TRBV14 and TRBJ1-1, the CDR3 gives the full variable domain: EAGVTQFPSHSVIEKGQTVTLRCDPISGHDNLYWYRRVMGKEIKFLLHFVKESKQDESGMPNNRFLAERTGGTYSTLKVQPAELEDSGVYFCASSLATGLTEAFFGQGTRLTVV.

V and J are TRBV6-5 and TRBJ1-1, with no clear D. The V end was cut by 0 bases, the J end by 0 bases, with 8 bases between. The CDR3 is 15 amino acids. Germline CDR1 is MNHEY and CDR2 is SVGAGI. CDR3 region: CASSYSHNMNTEAFF. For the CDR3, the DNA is TGTGCCAGCAGTTACTCGCACAATATGAACACTGAAGCTTTCTTT.

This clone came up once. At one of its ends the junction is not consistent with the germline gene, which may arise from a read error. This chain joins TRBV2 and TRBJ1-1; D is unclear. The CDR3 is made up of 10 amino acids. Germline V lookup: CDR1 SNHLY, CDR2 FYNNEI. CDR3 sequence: CASRREWTAF. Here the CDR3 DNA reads TGTGCCAGCAGACGGGAATGGACGGCCTTT.

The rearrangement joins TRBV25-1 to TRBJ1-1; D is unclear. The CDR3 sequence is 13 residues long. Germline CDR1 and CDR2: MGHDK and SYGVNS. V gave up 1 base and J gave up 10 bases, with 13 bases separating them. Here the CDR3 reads CASSEFGFPPAFF. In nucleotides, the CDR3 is TGTGCCAGCAGTGAATTCGGGTTCCCCCCAGCTTTCTTT.